This passage covers 22 T cell receptor beta chains from one sample sequenced in a study of CD8+CD57+ T cells in acquired aplastic anemia. Patients who underwent sequencing had shown CD8+CD57+ cell expansion by flow cytometry. Investigators profiled TCR beta VDJ and CDR3 from genomic DNA template. Using its own MiXCR run on the reads, TCRdb lists one record per CDR3 protein. The sample carries 150,000 to 200,000 distinct CDR3 sequences, about half recorded once. The sequenced sample consisted of sorted CD4+, CD8+, or CD8+CD57+ T cells (not recorded which) from PBMCs. These receptors were obtained from a human donor with aplastic anemia.

The V and J genes are TRBV7-3 and TRBJ2-1, with D perhaps TRBD2 (5 bases). CDR1 and CDR2 (germline): SGHTA, FQGTGA. The CDR3 runs to 13 residues. V was pared by 5 bases and J by 5 bases, with 10 bases between. The CDR3 region has the DNA TGTGCCAGCAGCCTAAGAGCGGACAATGAGCAGTTCTTC. This codes for CASSLRADNEQFF.

This clonotype was detected a few times. The chain links TRBV7-2 to TRBJ2-3, with TRBD2 matching over 7 bases. The CDR3 sequence is 15 residues long. J lost 0 bases, V lost 0 bases, and 0 bases had no gene match. Germline V gene lookup returns CDR1 SGHTA and CDR2 FQGNSA. The DNA of the CDR3 is TGTGCCAGCAGCTTAGCGGGACTAAGCACAGATACGCAGTATTTT. As protein: CASSLAGLSTDTQYF.

The V gene is TRBV3-1, the J gene TRBJ2-7, with D perhaps TRBD1 or TRBD2 (5 bases each). CDR3 length: 16 amino acids. The germline V gene encodes CDR1 LGHDT and CDR2 YNNKEL (reference sequence). V gave up 4 bases and J gave up 5 bases, with 21 bases separating them. The CDR3 region has the DNA TGTGCCAGCAGCCCCAACCGGGACCAGGGCGATGACGAGCAGTACTTC. Translation gives CASSPNRDQGDDEQYF.

A note on this clonotype: One end of the junction is discordant with germline, which a read error may explain. The chain carries TRBV7-9 and TRBJ2-7, with D perhaps matching TRBD2 (6 bases). Germline V gene data show CDR1 as SEHNR and CDR2 as FQNEAQ (reference sequence). There are 13 residues in the CDR3. CDR3 loop: CASSLGDSHEQYF. As DNA, the CDR3 is TGTGCCAGCAGCTTAGGGGACTCCCACGAGCAGTACTTC.

This clonotype was seen ten or more times. V and J are TRBV10-2 and TRBJ1-3; D gene uncertain. Germline loops: CDR1 WSHSY, CDR2 SAAADI. The CDR3 length is 15 residues. With 3 bases removed from V and 4 bases from J, the gap between germline ends came to 13 bases. CDR3 nucleotides: TGCGCCAGCAGTGATCTCGGGGTCGCAGGAAACACCATATATTTT. This gives the protein CASSDLGVAGNTIYF.

The chain recombines TRBV20-1 with TRBJ1-2; TRBD1 agrees at 9 bases. Per germline, CDR1 DFQATT and CDR2 SNEGSKA (reference sequence). This CDR3 contains 12 residues. The trim removed 6 bases at V and 4 bases at J, leaving 3 bases unmatched. The CDR3: CSAGTGSYGYTF. For the CDR3, the DNA is TGCAGTGCCGGGACAGGGTCCTATGGCTACACCTTC.

This clonotype was seen at least ten times. V gene TRBV12-3 or TRBV12-4 combines with J gene TRBJ2-1; 13 bases align to TRBD2. The CDR3 loop spans 15 amino acids. Trimming cost V 5 bases and J 7 bases; bases outside gene matches: 5. CDR3: CASSHRTSGRNEQFF. CDR3 sequence (DNA): TGTGCCAGCAGTCACAGGACTAGCGGGAGAAATGAGCAGTTCTTC.

This clonotype was detected many times. V usage is TRBV7-6 and J usage is TRBJ2-5; TRBD2 matches 8 bases. The CDR3 has 15 amino acids. Germline values: CDR1 SGHVS, CDR2 FNYEAQ. V gave up 4 bases and J gave up 5 bases; unmatched junction bases: 9. The CDR3 here is CASSSQTSAAETQYF. In DNA form, the CDR3 reads TGTGCCAGCAGCTCCCAGACTAGCGCGGCCGAGACCCAGTACTTC.

A few counts support this clonotype. The gene calls are TRBV12-3 or TRBV12-4 and TRBJ2-6; TRBD2 matches at 9 bases. V lost 5 bases, J lost 0 bases, and 14 bases stayed unmatched. The CDR3 has 20 residues. The CDR3 nucleotides are TGTGCCAGCAGTATAACCCTGACTAGCGGTTCATACTCTGGGGCCAACGTCCTGACTTTC. It codes for CASSITLTSGSYSGANVLTF.

For this clonotype: The CDR3 does not end in the conserved phenylalanine or tryptophan, so this is likely a read error. The chain joins TRBV15 to TRBJ1-1; TRBD1 is a possible D gene (5 bases). CDR1 and CDR2 from the germline V gene are LNHNV and YYDKDF (reference sequence). The CDR3 length is 12 residues. CDR3 DNA: TGTGCCACGAGCAGTGCGTCGGGGCCAGCTTTCTAT. Translation: CATSSASGPAFY.

This clonotype appeared many times. The rearrangement uses TRBV12-3 or TRBV12-4 and TRBJ2-7; 7 bases fit TRBD2. The V and J ends lost 6 bases and 0 bases, in that order; junction bases with no gene match: 2. The length of the CDR3 is 13 residues. Here the CDR3 DNA reads TGTGCCAGCAGGGGGGGGGGCTCCTACGAGCAGTACTTC. Translated: CASRGGGSYEQYF.

This sequence joins TRBV10-1 and TRBJ2-3; possible D gene TRBD2, 6 bases. Looked up from germline, CDR1 is WNHNN and CDR2 is SYGVQD (reference sequence). V was cut by 7 bases and J by 0 bases, with 8 bases left in between. The CDR3 totals 13 residues. CDR3 DNA sequence: TGCGCCAGCAACGCGGGGAGCACAGATACGCAGTATTTT. Protein sequence: CASNAGSTDTQYF.

The chain combines TRBV20-1 with TRBJ2-7; perhaps TRBD2 as D (7 bases). V was cut by 3 bases and J by 1 base, with 10 bases left in between. Per the germline V gene, CDR1 is DFQATT and CDR2 is SNEGSKA (reference sequence). This CDR3 region has 13 residues. This chain's CDR3 is CSASGGPSYEQYF. The CDR3 region has the DNA TGCAGTGCTAGCGGGGGGCCATCCTACGAGCAGTACTTC.

This clonotype was seen ten or more times. The gene calls are TRBV19 and TRBJ2-7; 13 bases map to TRBD2. The germline V gene has CDR1 LNHDA and CDR2 SQIVND (reference sequence). J was trimmed by 2 bases and V by 5 bases; bases with no gene match: 6. This CDR3 spans 16 amino acids. Here the CDR3 reads CASSSRTSGRAYEQYF. CDR3 nucleotides: TGTGCCAGTAGTTCCCGGACTAGCGGGAGAGCCTACGAGCAGTACTTC.

This clonotype has ten or more counts. The chain couples TRBV6-1 to TRBJ1-6, with D unclear. The CDR3 is made up of 14 amino acids. Per germline, CDR1 MNHNS and CDR2 SASEGT. Between the trimmed V and J ends, which lost 3 bases and 7 bases, there was a span of 10 bases. The CDR3 reads CASSDRSSNSPLHF. Written as DNA, the CDR3 is TGTGCCAGCAGTGATCGGTCCTCGAATTCACCCCTCCACTTT.

As to this clonotype: Mismatch with germline at one junction end may stem from a read error. The chain combines TRBV15 with TRBJ2-3; D is unresolved. The germline gives CDR1 LNHNV, CDR2 YYDKDF (reference sequence). The CDR3 consists of 13 residues. DNA for the CDR3: TGTGCCAGCAGCCAAGAAGGAACAGATACGCAGTATTTT. Translating it yields CASSQEGTDTQYF.

This CDR3 is CASSVGQTHSNQPQHF. In DNA, the CDR3 is TGTGCCAGCAGCGTAGGGCAGACCCATAGCAATCAGCCCCAGCATTTT. The J gene is TRBJ1-5, the V gene TRBV9; D uncertain. CDR3 length: 16 amino acids. V was clipped by 0 bases and J by 0 bases, with 10 bases between them. The germline V gene encodes CDR1 SGDLS and CDR2 YYNGEE.

V is TRBV20-1 and J is TRBJ2-3; 10 bases map to TRBD2. This CDR3 contains 15 residues. Germline values: CDR1 DFQATT, CDR2 SNEGSKA (reference sequence). V lost 1 base to trimming and J lost 5 bases; unmatched junction nucleotides: 6. CDR3 residues: CSARVPAGGEDTQYF. The CDR3 DNA sequence: TGCAGTGCTAGAGTTCCAGCGGGAGGGGAAGATACGCAGTATTTT.

This clonotype was counted only a few times. This chain links TRBV2 with TRBJ2-3; unclear D gene. This CDR3 contains 14 residues. CDR1 is SNHLY and CDR2 is FYNNEI in the germline V gene. V lost 3 bases, J lost 0 bases, and 7 bases lay in between. CDR3 DNA sequence: TGTGCCAGCAGTGATAACATCAGCACAGATACGCAGTATTTT. It specifies CASSDNISTDTQYF.

A word on this clonotype: This CDR3 fails to terminate in the conserved phenylalanine or tryptophan, so it likely reflects a read error. The chain combines TRBV20-1 with TRBJ1-2, with D perhaps TRBD1 (5 bases). V dropped 5 bases and J dropped 0 bases, with 13 bases sitting between them. This CDR3 comprises 14 residues. Germline CDR1 reads DFQATT; CDR2 reads SNEGSKA (reference sequence). CDR3: CSAHRGRANYGYTL. The CDR3 region has the DNA TGCAGTGCTCACCGGGGCAGAGCTAACTATGGCTACACCCTC.

The chain carries TRBV20-1 and TRBJ2-3, with 7 positions matching TRBD2. V gave up 3 bases and J gave up 1 base; unmatched junction bases: 4. The CDR3 has 14 amino acids. The germline V gene has CDR1 DFQATT and CDR2 SNEGSKA (reference sequence). CDR3 DNA sequence: TGCAGTGCTAGTGGACTAGTACGCACAGATACGCAGTATTTT. Its translation: CSASGLVRTDTQYF.

This sequence joins TRBV19 and TRBJ2-3; D unclear. V was pared by 0 bases and J by 10 bases, with 17 bases between. The CDR3 runs to 15 residues. Germline CDR1 reads LNHDA; CDR2 reads SQIVND (reference sequence). The CDR3 sequence is CASSIDDSTKGSQYF. The CDR3 nucleotides read TGTGCCAGTAGTATAGATGACTCTACAAAAGGTTCGCAGTATTTT.